The rows below give T cell receptor beta chains drawn from one sample of a study of T cells in Graves' hyperthyroidism and ophthalmopathy. TCRdb fed the multiplex PCR reads into MiXCR, producing one record per CDR3 protein. The sample holds over 350,000 distinct CDR3 sequences; around 15% are singletons and the top ten take about 12%. Sample: blood. These receptors were collected from a man younger than 35 with Graves' ophthalmopathy. CDR3s include the opening cysteine and the closing phenylalanine or tryptophan. The order of the fields is D gene, V gene, J gene, clone size, CDR3 DNA, CDR3 protein. D genes are given only for firm matches. Expanded clones get a size class; other rows say once, few or many, or leave the size out.

d_call: TRBD2
v_call: TRBV19
j_call: TRBJ2-5
clone_size: .
cdr3_nt: TGTGCCAGTAGTCTCGGGACTAGCGGGAGTTTAGGGGAGACCCAGTACTTC
cdr3_aa: CASSLGTSGSLGETQYF

d_call: TRBD1
v_call: TRBV12-3/TRBV12-4
j_call: TRBJ2-5
clone_size: many
cdr3_nt: TGTGCCAGCAGTGGGGACAGGGCTGAGACCCAGTACTTC
cdr3_aa: CASSGDRAETQYF

d_call: .
v_call: TRBV15
j_call: TRBJ1-3
clone_size: .
cdr3_nt: TGTGCCACCAGCAGAGGGACAGATTCTGGAAACACCATATATTTT
cdr3_aa: CATSRGTDSGNTIYF

d_call: .
v_call: TRBV6-1
j_call: TRBJ1-2
clone_size: many
cdr3_nt: TGTGCCAGCAGTTATACAGAGGACTATGGCTACACCTTC
cdr3_aa: CASSYTEDYGYTF

d_call: .
v_call: TRBV10-1
j_call: TRBJ1-5
clone_size: .
cdr3_nt: TGCGCCAGCAAAAGAAGCCATCAGCCCCAGCATTTT
cdr3_aa: CASKRSHQPQHF

d_call: TRBD1
v_call: TRBV6-1
j_call: TRBJ1-6
clone_size: many
cdr3_nt: TGTGCCAGCACCCCACAGGGGTTTGGTAATTCACCCCTCCACTTT
cdr3_aa: CASTPQGFGNSPLHF

d_call: TRBD2
v_call: TRBV7-2
j_call: TRBJ2-5
clone_size: many
cdr3_nt: TGTGCCAGCACCGTCGGGGGACTAACTGCCCAGTACTTC
cdr3_aa: CASTVGGLTAQYF

d_call: .
v_call: TRBV12-3/TRBV12-4
j_call: TRBJ1-6
clone_size: few
cdr3_nt: TGTGCCAGCAGCCTTTCGGAGGTAGGGGACCATCTCCACTTT
cdr3_aa: CASSLSEVGDHLHF

d_call: TRBD2
v_call: TRBV20-1
j_call: TRBJ2-3
clone_size: few
cdr3_nt: TGCAGTGCTAGAGACGGACTAGCTGGAGATACGCAGTATTTT
cdr3_aa: CSARDGLAGDTQYF

d_call: .
v_call: TRBV5-1
j_call: TRBJ2-5
clone_size: few
cdr3_nt: TGCGCCAGCAGCTTGAGGACAGCCCAAGAGACCCAGTACTTC
cdr3_aa: CASSLRTAQETQYF

d_call: .
v_call: TRBV24-1
j_call: TRBJ2-3
clone_size: many
cdr3_nt: TGTGCCACCAGGGCCTCCCCCGATTCTAGCACAGATACGCAGTATTTT
cdr3_aa: CATRASPDSSTDTQYF

d_call: .
v_call: TRBV19
j_call: TRBJ1-5
clone_size: few
cdr3_nt: TGTGCCAGTCAGTACAGCTCGGGGGATGGGCGTCAGCCCCAGCATTTT
cdr3_aa: CASQYSSGDGRQPQHF

d_call: .
v_call: TRBV2
j_call: TRBJ2-6
clone_size: many
cdr3_nt: TGTGCCAGCAGTGAAAGCCGAGCTGGGGCCAACGTCCTGACTTTC
cdr3_aa: CASSESRAGANVLTF

d_call: TRBD1
v_call: TRBV11-2
j_call: TRBJ1-1
clone_size: many
cdr3_nt: TGTGCCAGCAGCTTAGACGGGACAGGGCTCCGCACTGAAGCTTTCTTT
cdr3_aa: CASSLDGTGLRTEAFF

d_call: .
v_call: TRBV9
j_call: TRBJ2-1
clone_size: many
cdr3_nt: TGTGCCAGCGGGGGTGTTAGCTCCTACAATGAGCAGTTCTTC
cdr3_aa: CASGGVSSYNEQFF

d_call: .
v_call: TRBV11-2
j_call: TRBJ2-2
clone_size: .
cdr3_nt: TGTGCCGTACCAGGGGATGCCGGGGAGCTGTTTTTT
cdr3_aa: CAVPGDAGELFF

d_call: TRBD2
v_call: TRBV13
j_call: TRBJ2-7
clone_size: .
cdr3_nt: TGTGCCAGCAGCCCGGGGACTAGCGGGCGGACCTACGAGCAGTACTTC
cdr3_aa: CASSPGTSGRTYEQYF

d_call: .
v_call: TRBV6-5
j_call: TRBJ2-7
clone_size: few
cdr3_nt: TGTGCCAGCAGTTACTCCTTCCCCGAGGCGAACTACGAGCAGTACTTC
cdr3_aa: CASSYSFPEANYEQYF

d_call: .
v_call: TRBV5-1
j_call: TRBJ1-1
clone_size: many
cdr3_nt: TGCGCCAGCAGCTTGGTTCGGGGGTTCAACACTGAAGCTTTCTTT
cdr3_aa: CASSLVRGFNTEAFF

d_call: .
v_call: TRBV5-1
j_call: TRBJ1-5
clone_size: many
cdr3_nt: TGCGCCAGCTCGGCCGGGGGGGGCGGGCAGCCCCAGCATTTT
cdr3_aa: CASSAGGGGQPQHF

d_call: .
v_call: TRBV9
j_call: TRBJ2-1
clone_size: .
cdr3_nt: TGTGCCAGCAGCGTAGAGGTGACTCCTGCCTACGAGCAGTTCTTC
cdr3_aa: CASSVEVTPAYEQFF

d_call: TRBD1
v_call: TRBV19
j_call: TRBJ2-6
clone_size: once
cdr3_nt: TGTGCCAGGCCGACAGGGGTCTCTGGGGCCAACGTCCTGACTTTC
cdr3_aa: CARPTGVSGANVLTF

d_call: .
v_call: TRBV12-3/TRBV12-4
j_call: TRBJ2-1
clone_size: many
cdr3_nt: TGTGCCAGCAGCCCGATACTAGACAATGAGCAGTTCTTC
cdr3_aa: CASSPILDNEQFF

d_call: .
v_call: TRBV5-1
j_call: TRBJ1-2
clone_size: few
cdr3_nt: TGCGCCAGCACCCAAACAACAGGGTACTATGGCTACACCTTC
cdr3_aa: CASTQTTGYYGYTF

d_call: .
v_call: TRBV10-3
j_call: TRBJ2-2
clone_size: .
cdr3_nt: TGTGCCATCAGTGTATGGGCGAACACCGGGGAGCTGTTTTTT
cdr3_aa: CAISVWANTGELFF

d_call: .
v_call: TRBV25-1
j_call: TRBJ1-1
clone_size: .
cdr3_nt: TGTGCCAGCAGGTGGGCGCTGAACACTGAAGCTTTCTTT
cdr3_aa: CASRWALNTEAFF

d_call: .
v_call: TRBV5-1
j_call: TRBJ1-1
clone_size: many
cdr3_nt: TGCGCCAGCAGCTTTTCCGGGGGCCGTCGAATGAACACTGAAGCTTTCTTT
cdr3_aa: CASSFSGGRRMNTEAFF

d_call: .
v_call: TRBV20-1
j_call: TRBJ2-7
clone_size: .
cdr3_nt: TGCAGTGCTCGGACTGACCGGGCGAGCCTACCAACCTACGAGCAGTACTTC
cdr3_aa: CSARTDRASLPTYEQYF

d_call: .
v_call: TRBV10-3
j_call: TRBJ2-1
clone_size: .
cdr3_nt: TGTGCCATCAGTGAAAGGACTACCTCTATCTACAATGAGCAGTTCTTC
cdr3_aa: CAISERTTSIYNEQFF

d_call: .
v_call: TRBV10-3
j_call: TRBJ1-2
clone_size: few
cdr3_nt: TGTGCCATCAGTGAGTCGGGGGCCACGGGCCCGTATGGCTACACCTTC
cdr3_aa: CAISESGATGPYGYTF

d_call: TRBD2
v_call: TRBV3-1
j_call: TRBJ2-1
clone_size: many
cdr3_nt: TGTGCCAGCAGCCAGGGTGCTAGCGGTGAGCAGTTCTTC
cdr3_aa: CASSQGASGEQFF

d_call: .
v_call: TRBV30
j_call: TRBJ2-7
clone_size: many
cdr3_nt: TGTGCCTGTACTAGTGCCGTCGAGCAGTACTTC
cdr3_aa: CACTSAVEQYF

d_call: TRBD1
v_call: TRBV12-3/TRBV12-4
j_call: TRBJ1-1
clone_size: many
cdr3_nt: TGTGCCAGCAGCACAGGGGGCTACGGGACTGAAGCTTTCTTT
cdr3_aa: CASSTGGYGTEAFF

d_call: .
v_call: TRBV6-5
j_call: TRBJ2-5
clone_size: many
cdr3_nt: TGTGCCAGCAGCCTCTCTCTAGGGGAGACCCAGTACTTC
cdr3_aa: CASSLSLGETQYF

d_call: .
v_call: TRBV7-2
j_call: TRBJ2-7
clone_size: .
cdr3_nt: TGTGCCAGCAGCTTAGGTCCAGCCAGGTACTACGAGCAGTACTTC
cdr3_aa: CASSLGPARYYEQYF

d_call: .
v_call: TRBV3-1
j_call: TRBJ1-5
clone_size: many
cdr3_nt: TGTGCCAGCGGACAAACAGGGACGGATCAGCCCCAGCATTTT
cdr3_aa: CASGQTGTDQPQHF

d_call: TRBD2
v_call: TRBV12-3/TRBV12-4
j_call: TRBJ2-3
clone_size: many
cdr3_nt: TGTGCCAGCAGTTTACGGGCTAGCGGGAGGGCAGATACGCAGTATTTT
cdr3_aa: CASSLRASGRADTQYF

d_call: TRBD1
v_call: TRBV25-1
j_call: TRBJ1-2
clone_size: .
cdr3_nt: TGTGCCAGCAGTGTCCCAGGGGGCGACTATGGCTACACCTTC
cdr3_aa: CASSVPGGDYGYTF

d_call: TRBD1
v_call: TRBV12-3/TRBV12-4
j_call: TRBJ2-2
clone_size: .
cdr3_nt: TGTGCCAGCAGTTGGACAGGGGGGACCGGGGAGCTGTTTTTT
cdr3_aa: CASSWTGGTGELFF

d_call: TRBD1
v_call: TRBV3-1
j_call: TRBJ2-3
clone_size: many
cdr3_nt: TGTGCCAGCAGCCCCGGGACAGGGATAGATACGCAGTATTTT
cdr3_aa: CASSPGTGIDTQYF

d_call: .
v_call: TRBV14
j_call: TRBJ1-2
clone_size: .
cdr3_nt: TGTGCCAGCAGCCAAGATATCGGGACCTCCTATGGCTACACCTTC
cdr3_aa: CASSQDIGTSYGYTF

d_call: .
v_call: TRBV2
j_call: TRBJ1-1
clone_size: many
cdr3_nt: TGTGCCAGGGCGACGGGGGTGAACACTGAAGCTTTCTTT
cdr3_aa: CARATGVNTEAFF

d_call: .
v_call: TRBV6-6
j_call: TRBJ2-1
clone_size: many
cdr3_nt: TGTGCCAGCAGTTATCGCCTAACGAATGAGCAGTTCTTC
cdr3_aa: CASSYRLTNEQFF

d_call: .
v_call: TRBV5-6
j_call: TRBJ2-1
clone_size: few
cdr3_nt: TGTGCCAGCAGCGATACAGGCCGTTCCTACAATGAGCAGTTCTTC
cdr3_aa: CASSDTGRSYNEQFF

d_call: TRBD2
v_call: TRBV20-1
j_call: TRBJ2-1
clone_size: many
cdr3_nt: TGCAGTGCCATAGCGGGGGCCCTCTCTGAGCAGTTCTTC
cdr3_aa: CSAIAGALSEQFF

d_call: .
v_call: TRBV29-1
j_call: TRBJ2-3
clone_size: many
cdr3_nt: TGCAGCGTTACAGCAGATACGCAGTATTTT
cdr3_aa: CSVTADTQYF

d_call: .
v_call: TRBV5-1
j_call: TRBJ1-1
clone_size: many
cdr3_nt: TGCGCCAGCAGCTTGGCCAGCACTGAAGCTTTCTTT
cdr3_aa: CASSLASTEAFF

d_call: .
v_call: TRBV27
j_call: TRBJ2-2
clone_size: .
cdr3_nt: TGTGCCAGCACATATGGGCCGAACACCGGGGAGCTGTTTTTT
cdr3_aa: CASTYGPNTGELFF

d_call: .
v_call: TRBV5-1
j_call: TRBJ2-1
clone_size: many
cdr3_nt: TGCGCCAGCAGCCCCGGCGGGACATCTTACAATGAGCAGTTCTTC
cdr3_aa: CASSPGGTSYNEQFF

d_call: .
v_call: TRBV6-6
j_call: TRBJ2-1
clone_size: few
cdr3_nt: TGTGCCAGCAGTTACTCCCGCGATTACAATGAGCAGTTCTTC
cdr3_aa: CASSYSRDYNEQFF

d_call: .
v_call: TRBV6-1
j_call: TRBJ2-3
clone_size: many
cdr3_nt: TGTGCCAGCAGGATAGCAGATACGCAGTATTTT
cdr3_aa: CASRIADTQYF